This is a list of T cell receptor beta chains from one sample in a study of T cells after yellow fever vaccination. A single record per CDR3 protein comes from TCRdb applying MiXCR to the 5' RACE reads. The repertoire holds some 400,000 distinct CDR3 sequences, with around 19% as singletons. Source: PBMCs, taken before the yellow fever booster vaccination. The source is a man between 18 and 35 years old who received the YFV17D yellow fever vaccine. Each CDR3 is given with its conserved first and last residue. Each record gives: J gene, D gene, V gene, clone size, CDR3 DNA, CDR3 protein. D genes are given only for firm matches. Rows give clone size only sometimes, using once, few, many, or a class for an expanded clone.

>TRBJ2-1|-|TRBV20-1|-
TGCAGTGCTAGACAGGGGGGAGACAATGAGCAGTTCTTC
CSARQGGDNEQFF
>TRBJ1-6|-|TRBV6-2/TRBV6-3|-
TGTGCCAGCAGGTATGGACAGAGCTCCTATAATTCACCCCTCCACTTT
CASRYGQSSYNSPLHF
>TRBJ1-6|-|TRBV20-1|few
TGCAGTGCTAGGGTACCCGACGCAAGCCCTAGGTACGGAATTTCACCCCTCCACTTT
CSARVPDASPRYGISPLHF
>TRBJ2-3|TRBD2|TRBV27|-
TGTGCCAGCAGTTTACCTAGCGGGGGGGCAGTAGATACGCAGTATTTT
CASSLPSGGAVDTQYF
>TRBJ2-7|TRBD1|TRBV6-5|-
TGTGCCAGCAGACTTACAGGGGGAAGCTCCTACGAGCAGTACTTC
CASRLTGGSSYEQYF
>TRBJ2-1|TRBD1|TRBV5-1|few
TGCGCCAGCAGCTTTACAGGGGACAAGTTCTTC
CASSFTGDKFF
>TRBJ1-6|-|TRBV6-5|few
TGTGCCAGCAGTCGACCGGATAATTCACCCCTCCACTTT
CASSRPDNSPLHF
>TRBJ1-5|-|TRBV7-2|-
TGTGCCAGCAGCTTAGTCTGGCAAAATCAGCCCCAGCATTTT
CASSLVWQNQPQHF
>TRBJ1-2|-|TRBV19|-
TGTGCCAGTAGTATGACAGGCACTCCGTACTATGGCTACACCTTC
CASSMTGTPYYGYTF
>TRBJ2-3|-|TRBV9|-
TGTGCCAGCAGCCCCTTAGTAGGTCCAGATACGCAGTATTTT
CASSPLVGPDTQYF
>TRBJ1-1|-|TRBV20-1|few
TGCAGTGCTAGAAAGGATTTGAACACTGAAGCTTTCTTT
CSARKDLNTEAFF
>TRBJ2-4|-|TRBV3-1|-
TGTGCCAGCAGCCAAGATCTCTCCTGGGGAAACATTCAGTACTTC
CASSQDLSWGNIQYF
>TRBJ2-1|-|TRBV20-1|-
TGCAGTGCTTATGAATTGGGGGTTGAGCAGTTCTTC
CSAYELGVEQFF
>TRBJ1-1|-|TRBV7-9|few
TGTGCCACATGGGGGACTGAAGCTTTCTTT
CATWGTEAFF
>TRBJ2-6|-|TRBV5-1|few
TGCGCCAGCAGCTTGGCACAGGGTCTCTCTGGGGCCAACGTCCTGACTTTC
CASSLAQGLSGANVLTF
>TRBJ2-5|-|TRBV29-1|-
TGCAGCGTTGGGGCCCATGGGCCACGAGGACAGTACTTC
CSVGAHGPRGQYF
>TRBJ2-3|-|TRBV5-1|-
TGCGCCAGCAGCCAAACAGGGAGGGGATACACAGATACGCAGTATTTT
CASSQTGRGYTDTQYF
>TRBJ2-4|-|TRBV5-1|few
TGCGCCAGCAGCCTGCGGCGGGACAGTGAAGCCAAAAACATTCAGTACTTC
CASSLRRDSEAKNIQYF
>TRBJ1-2|-|TRBV27|-
TGTGCCAGCAGTCTCTACGGGGTGAACTATGGCTACACCTTC
CASSLYGVNYGYTF
>TRBJ2-3|-|TRBV7-9|-
TGTGCCACTTCTTACGATACGCAGTATTTT
CATSYDTQYF
>TRBJ1-1|TRBD1|TRBV18|-
TGTGCCAGCTCACCCTCCGGGACAGGATTCTCCTTGAACACTGAAGCTTTCTTT
CASSPSGTGFSLNTEAFF
>TRBJ2-2|-|TRBV20-1|-
TGCAGTGCCTCTAGACCCGGCACCGGGGAGCTGTTTTTT
CSASRPGTGELFF
>TRBJ2-3|-|TRBV7-2|many
TGTGCCAGCAGCTTAGCGGTCACTAGCACAGATACGCAGTATTTT
CASSLAVTSTDTQYF
>TRBJ2-1|-|TRBV29-1|few
TGCAGCGTTGAATGGGGCGATGAGCAGTTCTTC
CSVEWGDEQFF
>TRBJ2-5|TRBD2|TRBV12-3/TRBV12-4|few
TGTGCCAGCAGTTTTTTAGGGTTGGGACTAGCGGGGGAAGAGACCCAGTACTTC
CASSFLGLGLAGEETQYF